The 2 T cell receptor beta chains below all came from one sample that was sequenced in a study of response to subunit inactivated influenza vaccine. TCRdb fed the RT-PCR reads into MiXCR, producing one record per CDR3 protein. The sample shows some 570,000 distinct CDR3 sequences, approximately 10% of them seen only once. The same specimen was also included in a second study, on T cells expressing NK-cell markers. That study reports: The TCR beta cDNA came from 5'RACE template switching with UMIs.

This material consisted of PBMCs from blood, taken on the day of vaccination. These receptors were taken from a man aged 50 to 59 who received an inactivated influenza vaccine.

This clonotype showed up just a few times. The V and J genes are TRBV5-1 and TRBJ2-2; 8 bases align to TRBD1. This CDR3 spans 14 amino acids. After removal of 6 bases from V and 3 bases from J, the junction contained 4 bases not matched to a gene. Germline loops: CDR1 SGHRS, CDR2 YFSETQ. This chain's CDR3 is CASTMTGDTGELFF. The CDR3 coding sequence is TGCGCCAGCACCATGACAGGGGACACCGGGGAGCTGTTTTTT.

This chain connects TRBV5-1 to TRBJ2-1; D possibly uses TRBD1 or TRBD2 (5 bases each). Looked up from germline, CDR1 is SGHRS and CDR2 is YFSETQ. Between the trimmed V and J ends, which lost 4 bases and 1 base, there was a span of 9 bases. CDR3 length: 14 residues. The CDR3 DNA is TGCGCCAGCAGCGGGGACGAGTCCTACAATGAGCAGTTCTTC. This encodes CASSGDESYNEQFF.